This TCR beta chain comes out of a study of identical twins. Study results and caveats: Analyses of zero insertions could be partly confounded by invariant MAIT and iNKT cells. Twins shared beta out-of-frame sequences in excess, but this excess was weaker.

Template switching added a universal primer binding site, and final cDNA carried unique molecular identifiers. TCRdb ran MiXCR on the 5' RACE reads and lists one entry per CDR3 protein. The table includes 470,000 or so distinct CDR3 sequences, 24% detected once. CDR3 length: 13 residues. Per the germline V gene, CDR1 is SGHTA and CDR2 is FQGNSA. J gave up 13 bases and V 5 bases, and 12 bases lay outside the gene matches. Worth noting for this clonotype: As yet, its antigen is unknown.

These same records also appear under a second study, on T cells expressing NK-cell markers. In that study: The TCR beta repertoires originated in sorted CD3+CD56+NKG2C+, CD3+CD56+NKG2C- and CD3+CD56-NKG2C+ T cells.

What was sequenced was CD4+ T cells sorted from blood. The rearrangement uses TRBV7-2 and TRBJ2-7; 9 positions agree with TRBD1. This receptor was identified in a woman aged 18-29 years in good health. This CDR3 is CASSRTSWTGEYF. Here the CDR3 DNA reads TGTGCCAGCAGCCGAACCTCCTGGACAGGGGAATACTTC.